This T cell receptor beta chain appears in the sequencing data of a study of T cell repertoires in cytomegalovirus infection. About the research overall: Indications came from public TCR beta signatures; they pointed to CMV infection and to a matching HLA type. Whole-study results and caveats: Clonotypes of TCR beta that were HLA-C-restricted and CMV-specific dominated the ex vivo response. Accumulated public TCR beta family frequency recognized individuals carrying CMV together with the relevant HLA.

The CDR3 runs to 13 residues. Looked up from germline, CDR1 is SNHLY and CDR2 is FYNNEI. V lost 4 bases and J lost 6; bases outside the gene matches: 3. TCRdb used MiXCR to reprocess the reads, holding one entry per CDR3 protein. Of hundreds of thousands of distinct CDR3 sequences in the sample, 8% to 9.5% were seen once. This clonotype showed up many times. Antigen specificity is unknown. The chain is built from TRBV2 and TRBJ2-7; 10 bases fit TRBD1. This TCR derives from a human donor in good health (CMV status not recorded). Some clones in this sample may be carry-over from other donors' samples. The source material was PBMCs. For the CDR3, the DNA is TGTGCCAGCAGTGGACAGGGGGCGGGCGAGCAGTACTTC. This codes for CASSGQGAGEQYF.